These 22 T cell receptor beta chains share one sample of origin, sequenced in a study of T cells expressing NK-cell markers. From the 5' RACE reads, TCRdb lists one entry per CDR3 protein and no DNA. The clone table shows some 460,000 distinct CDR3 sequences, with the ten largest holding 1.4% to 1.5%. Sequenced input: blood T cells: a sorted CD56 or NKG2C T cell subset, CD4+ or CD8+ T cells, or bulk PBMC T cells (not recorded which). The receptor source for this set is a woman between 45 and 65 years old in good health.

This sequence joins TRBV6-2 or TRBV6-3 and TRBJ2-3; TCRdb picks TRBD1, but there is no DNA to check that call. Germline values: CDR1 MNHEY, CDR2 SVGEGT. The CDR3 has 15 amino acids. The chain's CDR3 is CASSYGGGPTDTQYF.

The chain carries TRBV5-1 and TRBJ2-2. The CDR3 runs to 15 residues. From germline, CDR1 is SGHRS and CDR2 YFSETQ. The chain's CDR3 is CASSAGLVEAGELFF.

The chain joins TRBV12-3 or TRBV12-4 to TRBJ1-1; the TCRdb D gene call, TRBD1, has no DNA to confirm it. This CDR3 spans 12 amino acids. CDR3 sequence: CASRRTGWKAFF.

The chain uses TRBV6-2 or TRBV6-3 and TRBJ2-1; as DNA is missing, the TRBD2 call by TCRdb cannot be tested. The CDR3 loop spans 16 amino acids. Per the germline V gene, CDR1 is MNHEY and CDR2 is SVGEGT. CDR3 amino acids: CASTVQGLAGYNEQFF.

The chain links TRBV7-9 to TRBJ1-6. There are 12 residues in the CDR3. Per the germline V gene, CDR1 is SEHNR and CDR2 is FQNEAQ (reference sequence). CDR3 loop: CASSRGGSPLHF.

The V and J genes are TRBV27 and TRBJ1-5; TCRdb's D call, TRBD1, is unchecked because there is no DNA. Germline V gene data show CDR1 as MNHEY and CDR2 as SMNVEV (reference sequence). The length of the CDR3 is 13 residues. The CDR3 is CASSPTGRRPQHF.

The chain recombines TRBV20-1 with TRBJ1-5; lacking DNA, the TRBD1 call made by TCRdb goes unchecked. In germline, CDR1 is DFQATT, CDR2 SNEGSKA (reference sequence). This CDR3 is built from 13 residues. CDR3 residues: CSVPGQGSQPQHF.

CDR3 loop: CATSSRDFSAGELFF. The chain couples TRBV15 to TRBJ2-2; TCRdb outputs TRBD1, but without DNA this stays unchecked. The CDR3 is 15 residues long. Germline CDR1 reads LNHNV; CDR2 reads YYDKDF (reference sequence).

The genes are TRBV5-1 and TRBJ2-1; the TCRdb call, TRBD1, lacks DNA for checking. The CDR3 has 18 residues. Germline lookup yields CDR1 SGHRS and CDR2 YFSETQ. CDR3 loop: CASSLKSGQQPKTDEQFF.

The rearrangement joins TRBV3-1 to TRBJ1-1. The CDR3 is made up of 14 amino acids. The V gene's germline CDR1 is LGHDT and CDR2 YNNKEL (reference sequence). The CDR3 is CASSKSDGYTEAFF.

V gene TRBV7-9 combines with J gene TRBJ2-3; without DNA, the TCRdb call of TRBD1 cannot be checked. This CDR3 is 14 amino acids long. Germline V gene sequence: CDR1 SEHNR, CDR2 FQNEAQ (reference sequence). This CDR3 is CASSTGQYTDTQYF.

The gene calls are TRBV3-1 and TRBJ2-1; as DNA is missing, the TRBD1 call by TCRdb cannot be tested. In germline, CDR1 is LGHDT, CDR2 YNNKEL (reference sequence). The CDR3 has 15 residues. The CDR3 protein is CASSQGRRGHNEQFF.

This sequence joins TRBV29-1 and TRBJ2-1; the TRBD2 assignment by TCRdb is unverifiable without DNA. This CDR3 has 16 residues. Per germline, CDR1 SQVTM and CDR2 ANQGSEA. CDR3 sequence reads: CSVVGLTRGSYNEQFF.

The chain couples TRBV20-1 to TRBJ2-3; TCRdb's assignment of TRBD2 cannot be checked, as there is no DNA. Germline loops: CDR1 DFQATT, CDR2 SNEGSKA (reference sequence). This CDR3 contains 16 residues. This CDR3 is CSARPSGRVGTDTQYF.

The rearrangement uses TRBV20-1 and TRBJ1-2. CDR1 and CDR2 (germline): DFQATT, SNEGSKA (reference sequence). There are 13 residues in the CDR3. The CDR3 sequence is CSAPTTDNYGYTF.

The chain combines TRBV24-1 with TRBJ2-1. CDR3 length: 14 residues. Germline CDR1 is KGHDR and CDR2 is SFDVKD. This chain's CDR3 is CATSDPTVVQEQFF.

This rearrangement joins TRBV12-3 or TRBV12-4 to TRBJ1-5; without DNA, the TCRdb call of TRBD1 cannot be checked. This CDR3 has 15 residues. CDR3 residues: CASTRTGMLNQPQHF.

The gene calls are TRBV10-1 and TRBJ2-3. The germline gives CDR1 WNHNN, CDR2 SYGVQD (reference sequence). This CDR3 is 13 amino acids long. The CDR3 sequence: CASSDPFGDTQYF.

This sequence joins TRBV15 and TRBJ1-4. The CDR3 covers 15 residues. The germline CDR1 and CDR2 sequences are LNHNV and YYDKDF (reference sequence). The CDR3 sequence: CATSRDTPTNEKLFF.

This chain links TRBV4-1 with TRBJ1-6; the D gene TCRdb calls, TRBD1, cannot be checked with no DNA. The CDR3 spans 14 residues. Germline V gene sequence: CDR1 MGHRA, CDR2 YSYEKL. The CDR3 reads CASSLETGDSPLHF.

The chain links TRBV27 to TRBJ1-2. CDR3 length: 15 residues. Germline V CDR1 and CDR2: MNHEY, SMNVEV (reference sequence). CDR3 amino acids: CASRMLSQANYGYTF.

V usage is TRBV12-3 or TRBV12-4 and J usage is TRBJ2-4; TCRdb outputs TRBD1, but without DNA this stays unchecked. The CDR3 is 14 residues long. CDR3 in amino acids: CASSLGRGENIQYF.